This passage covers 23 T cell receptor beta chains from one sample sequenced in a study of CD8 T cells in Susac syndrome. RNA amounts of 0.5 to 1 ug underwent reverse transcription with random hexamers. TCRdb reprocessed the immunoSEQ multiplex PCR reads via MiXCR and lists one record per CDR3 protein. The table records about 120,000 distinct CDR3 sequences, around 94% of them present only once. Sequencing was done on a sample of CD4+ T cells from PBMCs. Every receptor here comes from a human donor in good health.

The chain carries TRBV7-9 and TRBJ2-5; D is possibly TRBD2 (6 bases). This CDR3 has 13 amino acids. Germline V gives CDR1 SEHNR, CDR2 FQNEAQ (reference sequence). Trimming stripped 6 bases from V and 4 bases from J, with 12 bases between. The CDR3, as DNA: TGTGCCAGCAGTCGGAGGGCAGGAGAGACCCAGTACTTC. Residues: CASSRRAGETQYF.

The chain joins TRBV7-9 to TRBJ2-1, with D hard to call. This CDR3 is 12 amino acids long. From germline, CDR1 is SEHNR and CDR2 FQNEAQ (reference sequence). The germline V and J ends were trimmed by 5 bases and 8 bases, with 10 bases remaining between them. CDR3 in DNA: TGTGCCAGCAGCCCCACCTGGGATGAGCAGTTCTTC. It translates to CASSPTWDEQFF.

This chain links TRBV5-1 with TRBJ1-6, with D hard to call. There are 18 residues in the CDR3. Germline CDR1 SGHRS, CDR2 YFSETQ. V gave up 0 bases and J gave up 6 bases, with 19 bases separating them. In nucleotides, the CDR3 is TGCGCCAGCAGCTTGGCCGGAGTTGGATCGATCGGTAATTCACCCCTCCACTTT. It encodes CASSLAGVGSIGNSPLHF.

This clonotype appeared a single time. V usage is TRBV9 and J usage is TRBJ1-1, with D possibly matching TRBD1 (6 bases). V gave up 1 base and J gave up 1 base, with 8 bases separating them. The length of the CDR3 is 14 residues. Germline CDR1 and CDR2: SGDLS and YYNGEE. CDR3 sequence reads: CASSVLDRNTEAFF. CDR3 nucleotides: TGTGCCAGCAGCGTACTGGACAGGAACACTGAAGCTTTCTTT.

The chain links TRBV12-3 or TRBV12-4 to TRBJ2-2; 14 positions agree with TRBD2. This CDR3 is built from 18 residues. V shed 5 bases and J 1 base; nucleotides not matched to a gene: 6. The DNA for the CDR3 is TGTGCCAGCAGTCGACTAGCGGGAGGGCTGCGGAACACCGGGGAGCTGTTTTTT. Protein: CASSRLAGGLRNTGELFF.

The genes are TRBV29-1 and TRBJ2-1; TRBD2 matches at 9 bases. CDR3 length: 12 amino acids. V lost 4 bases, J lost 7 bases, and 2 bases stayed unmatched. The germline gives CDR1 SQVTM, CDR2 ANQGSEA. The chain's CDR3 is CSVATSGNEQFF. The CDR3 DNA follows: TGCAGCGTTGCGACTAGCGGTAATGAGCAGTTCTTC.

This sequence joins TRBV10-3 and TRBJ1-6, with D possibly being TRBD1 (5 bases). This CDR3 has 14 amino acids. V lost 11 bases and J lost 14, with 25 bases in between. The germline CDR1 and CDR2 sequences are ENHRY and SYGVKD. CDR3 loop: CASGQDDRAETLHF. DNA for the CDR3: TGTGCCTCAGGGCAAGACGACCGAGCGGAGACCCTCCACTTT.

The chain recombines TRBV4-3 with TRBJ2-7; D uncertain. V was clipped by 0 bases and J by 2 bases, with 14 bases between them. Germline CDR1 LGHNA, CDR2 YSLEER. This CDR3 comprises 16 residues. CDR3 in amino acids: CASSQDRTNRPYEQYF. The CDR3, as DNA: TGCGCCAGCAGCCAAGACCGAACTAATAGGCCCTACGAGCAGTACTTC.

This chain joins TRBV5-5 and TRBJ2-4, with 10 bases aligning to TRBD1. This CDR3 contains 15 residues. The J segment lost 10 bases and the V segment lost 3 bases, leaving 10 bases of the junction unmatched. The germline gives CDR1 SGHKS, CDR2 YYEKEE (reference sequence). The CDR3 here is CASSSSGQGFGIQYF. CDR3 in DNA: TGTGCCAGCAGCTCGTCGGGACAGGGGTTTGGGATTCAGTACTTC.

This clonotype was observed once. The rearrangement joins TRBV6-6 to TRBJ1-2, with TRBD1 identical over 11 bases. V was clipped by 4 bases and J by 1 base; unmatched bases: 2. There are 15 residues in the CDR3. Germline V gene sequence: CDR1 MNHNY, CDR2 SVGAGI (reference sequence). CDR3 in amino acids: CASSFGTGGNYGYTF. CDR3 nucleotides: TGTGCCAGCAGTTTCGGGACAGGGGGTAACTATGGCTACACCTTC.

The V and J genes are TRBV7-2 and TRBJ1-2; the D gene is possibly TRBD1 (5 bases). The CDR3 runs to 12 residues. V shed 5 bases and J shed 7 bases, with 11 bases lying between them. Germline V gene lookup returns CDR1 SGHTA and CDR2 FQGNSA. CDR3 nucleotides: TGTGCCAGCAGCCGAGGGGTGGCTGGCTACACCTTC. Protein: CASSRGVAGYTF.

The rearrangement joins TRBV20-1 to TRBJ2-3, with 7 positions matching TRBD2. The CDR3 extends over 15 amino acids. Germline V gene lookup returns CDR1 DFQATT and CDR2 SNEGSKA (reference sequence). Trimming took 2 bases from V and 5 from J; bases not matched to a gene: 10. The CDR3: CSARFGGRGKDTQYF. The CDR3 DNA sequence: TGCAGTGCTAGATTTGGCGGGAGAGGAAAAGATACGCAGTATTTT.

This clonotype was counted once. The V and J genes are TRBV5-6 and TRBJ2-7, with a possible D match to TRBD2 (6 bases). The CDR3 is made up of 16 amino acids. Germline CDR1 SGHDT, CDR2 YYEEEE. V was cut by 5 bases and J by 5 bases, with 23 bases left in between. The CDR3 sequence is CASRPQGRGFVHEQYF. CDR3 nucleotide sequence: TGTGCCAGCAGACCCCAAGGGCGGGGCTTCGTCCACGAGCAGTACTTC.

This chain links TRBV9 with TRBJ1-3; possible D gene TRBD1, 6 bases. The CDR3 has 18 amino acids. Germline loops: CDR1 SGDLS, CDR2 YYNGEE. The ends were cut back, 0 bases at V and 0 bases at J, with 16 bases in the middle. The CDR3 DNA follows: TGTGCCAGCAGCGTAGACCCCCTGGACAGCTTCTCTGGAAACACCATATATTTT. Encoded protein: CASSVDPLDSFSGNTIYF.

This chain joins TRBV12-3 or TRBV12-4 and TRBJ2-2; D is ambiguous. Trimming shortened V by 1 base and J by 4 bases, and 10 bases separated the two germline ends. The CDR3 totals 15 residues. DNA for the CDR3: TGTGCCAGCAGTTTAGGGCGTATTAGCACCGGGGAGCTGTTTTTT. Its protein product is CASSLGRISTGELFF.

The rearrangement joins TRBV29-1 to TRBJ2-1; TRBD1 agrees at 9 bases. CDR1 is SQVTM, CDR2 ANQGSEA, per germline. The CDR3 consists of 13 residues. J gave up 6 bases and V 7 bases, and 7 bases lay outside the gene matches. CDR3 protein: CSGKPTGGNEQFF. CDR3 nucleotide sequence: TGCAGCGGTAAACCGACAGGGGGCAATGAGCAGTTCTTC.

The chain carries TRBV15 and TRBJ2-7; D not certain. Germline V CDR1 and CDR2: LNHNV, YYDKDF (reference sequence). The V gene lost 0 bases and the J gene lost 0 bases, with 6 bases spanning the gap. This CDR3 has 14 residues. Here the CDR3 DNA reads TGTGCCACCAGCAGAGAGGGCATCTCCTACGAGCAGTACTTC. Protein: CATSREGISYEQYF.

The chain links TRBV5-6 to TRBJ2-5; D might be TRBD2 (5 bases). The CDR3 sequence is 14 residues long. V lost 4 bases and J 5 bases, leaving 15 bases between the germline ends. Germline V gene sequence: CDR1 SGHDT, CDR2 YYEEEE. Here the CDR3 reads CASSRGVPRETQYF. The CDR3, as DNA: TGTGCCAGCAGCCGGGGAGTGCCTCGGGAGACCCAGTACTTC.

V gene TRBV7-2 combines with J gene TRBJ2-3, with 7 bases lining up with TRBD2. Losses at the gene ends were 1 base for V and 5 bases for J; bases not matched to a gene: 9. The germline V gene has CDR1 SGHTA and CDR2 FQGNSA. This CDR3 has 16 residues. The CDR3 loop reads CASSLGRRESRDTQYF. Here the CDR3 DNA reads TGTGCCAGCAGCTTAGGACGGCGGGAGTCAAGAGATACGCAGTATTTT.

The chain recombines TRBV24-1 with TRBJ2-3, with 9 bases aligning to TRBD2. The CDR3 length is 13 residues. Germline trimming cut 6 bases from V and 4 bases from J; bases unmatched to any gene: 1. Germline V gene data show CDR1 as KGHDR and CDR2 as SFDVKD. The CDR3 sequence: CATSLAGADTQYF. Written as DNA, the CDR3 is TGTGCCACCAGTTTAGCGGGAGCAGATACGCAGTATTTT.

This clonotype was detected only once. V gene TRBV3-1 combines with J gene TRBJ2-1; 12 positions match TRBD2. After removal of 2 bases from V and 7 bases from J, the junction contained 6 bases not matched to a gene. The CDR3 runs 16 residues. Germline CDR1 and CDR2: LGHDT and YNNKEL (reference sequence). CDR3 sequence (DNA): TGTGCCAGCAGCCAAAACCGTCTAGCGGGAGGGAATGAGCAGTTCTTC. Translated: CASSQNRLAGGNEQFF.

The genes are TRBV25-1 and TRBJ1-2; D not certain. The CDR3 is 12 amino acids. The germline V gene has CDR1 MGHDK and CDR2 SYGVNS. V was clipped by 8 bases and J by 6 bases, with 13 bases between them. In DNA, the CDR3 is TGTGCCAGCCATACTTACTACGATGGCTACACCTTC. Translation: CASHTYYDGYTF.

In its sample, this clonotype was seen once. The rearrangement uses TRBV15 and TRBJ1-1; D unclear. The CDR3 sequence is 14 residues long. The ends were cut back, 1 base at V and 0 bases at J, with 6 bases in the middle. Per germline, CDR1 LNHNV and CDR2 YYDKDF (reference sequence). CDR3 sequence reads: CATSRAGLNTEAFF. As DNA, the CDR3 is TGTGCCACCAGCAGAGCCGGATTGAACACTGAAGCTTTCTTT.